These 6 T cell receptor beta chains were sequenced from one sample in a study of T cells in localized non-small cell lung cancer. Only in-frame clones appear in the TCRdb table, and some are missing; sequencing was by immunoSEQ multiplex PCR. The sample contains about 33,000 clones, around 77% of which appear only once. The sample consisted of peripheral blood, taken before any cancer treatment. These receptors all stem from a male donor aged 60 or older with stage III squamous cell lung carcinoma.

The rearrangement links TRBV29-1 to TRBJ2-6, with 12 bases aligning to TRBD1. The germline V gene has CDR1 SQVTM and CDR2 ANQGSEA. The CDR3 is made up of 16 amino acids. The V gene end was trimmed by 5 bases and the J gene end by 4 bases; junction bases not matched to a gene: 6. The CDR3 here is CSVKGQGARGANVLTF. The CDR3 DNA follows: TGCAGCGTTAAGGGACAGGGGGCGAGAGGGGCCAACGTCCTGACTTTC.

This clone was observed a few times. The chain links TRBV14 to TRBJ2-6; no clear D. V was clipped by 2 bases and J by 4 bases, with 12 bases between them. The germline gives CDR1 SGHDN, CDR2 FVKESK. The length of the CDR3 is 16 residues. CDR3 nucleotide sequence: TGTGCCAGCAGCCAAAGACGTCAGGCGGGGGCCAACGTCCTGACTTTC. It yields the protein CASSQRRQAGANVLTF.

This chain links TRBV9 with TRBJ2-3; 7 bases line up with TRBD2. J was trimmed by 0 bases and V by 5 bases; bases with no gene match: 3. CDR3 length: 14 residues. The V gene's germline CDR1 is SGDLS and CDR2 YYNGEE. CDR3 in amino acids: CASSLAGSTDTQYF. The DNA for the CDR3 is TGTGCCAGCAGTTTAGCGGGTAGCACAGATACGCAGTATTTT. The full variable domain, completed using reference TRBV9 and TRBJ2-3, is DSGVTQTPKHLITATGQRVTLRCSPRSGDLSVYWYQQSLDQGLQFLIQYYNGEERAKGNILERFSAQQFPDLHSELNLSSLELGDSALYFCASSLAGSTDTQYFGPGTRLTVL.

This rearrangement joins TRBV6-5 to TRBJ2-7; possible D gene TRBD2, 6 bases. Trimming removed 6 bases from V and 2 bases from J, with 11 bases in between. Germline V lookup: CDR1 MNHEY, CDR2 SVGAGI. This CDR3 region has 13 residues. CDR3 coding DNA: TGTGCCAGCAGCGCGGGACCCACCTACGAGCAGTACTTC. This sequence encodes CASSAGPTYEQYF.

The CDR3 protein is CASSPWNNEQFF. In DNA, the CDR3 is TGTGCCAGTAGTCCATGGAACAATGAGCAGTTCTTC. V is TRBV19 and J is TRBJ2-1; D is undetermined. The CDR3 spans 12 residues. Germline CDR1 and CDR2: LNHDA and SQIVND (reference sequence). Trimming removed 5 bases at V and 5 bases at J, with 7 bases between.

This chain joins TRBV6-5 and TRBJ2-2; D gene unclear. CDR1 and CDR2 from the germline V gene are MNHEY and SVGAGI. Trimming took 5 bases from V and 4 from J, leaving 11 bases between them. The CDR3 covers 14 residues. CDR3: CASSLRRFTGELFF. CDR3 nucleotide sequence: TGTGCCAGCAGTCTCCGCAGGTTCACCGGGGAGCTGTTTTTT.